Described below is a single T cell receptor (beta chain) sequence and its context. The germline V gene has CDR1 SGHRS and CDR2 YFSETQ. CDR3 length: 16 residues. The V end lost 3 bases, the J end lost 0 bases, and 12 bases lay between the germline ends. These data are taken from a study of siplizumab effects on memory and regulatory T cells. Clones were read by immunoSEQ multiplex PCR, and TCRdb kept only the in-frame ones, dropping some. The sample shows just over 60,000 clones, less than 80% of them seen only once. Sequenced sample: memory CD4+ T cells sorted from blood. This sequence was found in a human donor in good health. This chain links TRBV5-1 with TRBJ1-4; D uncertain. The CDR3 nucleotides read TGCGCCAGCAGCTGGGATGCCCCAGCAACTAATGAAAAACTGTTTTTT. It translates to CASSWDAPATNEKLFF.